The present T cell receptor beta chain was sequenced within a study of T cell repertoires in cytomegalovirus infection (dated by TCRdb to between 2019 and 2020). Looking at the study overall: The peptide stimulations were aimed at well-studied HLA-B-restricted epitopes as well as recently identified HLA-C-restricted CMV epitopes, whose presentation resists viral immunomodulation. The HLA type of each donor mattered for the analysis, because public TCR beta signatures pointed to carriage of CMV infection along with the matching HLA type.

The listed sequencing device is Illumina HiSeq 1500. TCRdb cleaned the public reads at Q25 with fastp, built clones with MiXCR and kept in-frame beta chains. Entries that share a CDR3 protein sequence are merged under the most common genes and DNA. The sample contains about half a million distinct CDR3 sequences, more than 30% of them found a single time. The ten most abundant clones make up roughly a sixth of the sample. As for this clonotype: The antigen it binds to is not known. Base qualities are not recorded, but no much larger clone differs from it by a single base.

The V end gives up 8 bases and the J end 2 bases, leaving 8 bases in the junction not matched to a gene. The cysteine opens and the phenylalanine closes a CDR3 of 14 amino acids. The kept DNA is CDR3 alone, 42 bases in frame from the first base. From the germline V gene (reference sequence), CDR1 is DFQATT and CDR2 is SNEGSKA. General findings and caveats noted by the study authors: In both this cohort and an independent cohort of 352 donors, the cumulative frequency of public TCR beta family members distinguished carriers of CMV infection plus the relevant HLA type. In the ex vivo response, HLA-C-restricted CMV-specific TCR beta clonotypes were dominant, and in two of eight donors the single most frequent clonotype came from this HLA-C-restricted group.

What this sample's treatment or condition label stands for: in vitro stimulation with specific CMV peptide epitopes to enrich CMV-specific T cells. The sample consisted of cultured PBMCs, taken from culture after CMV antigen stimulation. The TCR was taken from a human donor in good health (CMV status not recorded). Some clones in this sample may be carry-over from other donors' samples. The V gene is TRBV20-1 and the J gene is TRBJ2-3, with 9 middle bases fitting TRBD2. In nucleotides, the sequence is TGCAGTCTAAGGACTAGCGTCATCACAGATACGCAGTATTTT. Protein translation: CSLRTSVITDTQYF.